The entry below describes one T cell receptor (beta chain). Germline CDR1 MNHEY, CDR2 SMNVEV (reference sequence). The ends were cut back, 4 bases at V and 3 bases at J, with 12 bases in the middle. This CDR3 has 14 residues. The sample originates from a study of blood T cell repertoires in COVID-19. In the study overall: In each case, the material was cDNA or gDNA derived from T cells, B-cell-depleted T cells, or PBMCs.

The data were produced by immunoSEQ multiplex PCR, yet TCRdb's version contains in-frame clones alone and is incomplete. The sample includes around 220,000 clones, 84% seen only once; the top ten take roughly 6.2%. The age range of participants was about 18 to 95 years, with residence in fewer than 25 US areas. Donors in Cohort 3 counted as recovered after two negative PCRs, clearance, or symptom resolution. This receptor was taken from a woman aged 40 to 50 who had recovered from COVID-19. The chain couples TRBV27 to TRBJ1-1; tentatively, D is TRBD1 (5 bases). Sample: PBMCs or T cells enriched from blood (not recorded which). The CDR3 sequence is CASSSAGSDTEAFF. DNA of the CDR3: TGTGCCAGCAGTTCGGCAGGGTCGGACACTGAAGCTTTCTTT.